The rows below give T cell receptor beta chains drawn from one sample of a study of blood T cell repertoires in COVID-19. Profiling relied on immunoSEQ multiplex PCR, and the TCRdb table lists in-frame clones only, not all of them. This table has around 130,000 clones, roughly 82% appearing once. The sequencing input was peripheral blood. These TCRs come from a human donor in a cohort sampled during active COVID-19. Each CDR3 is given with its conserved first and last residue. The D gene is left open where the match is weak. Clone size, where shown, is once, few, many, or a class for clones that have expanded.

>TRBV6-2/TRBV6-3|.|.|TRBJ1-3
CASSPGQRYSGNTIYF
TGTGCCAGCAGCCCTGGACAGCGTTACTCTGGAAACACCATATATTTT
>TRBV6-5|.|.|TRBJ2-7
CASSYIQGYEQYF
TGTGCCAGCAGTTACATCCAGGGCTACGAGCAGTACTTC
>TRBV5-1|TRBD1|.|TRBJ1-2
CASSYGQGAGWGYTF
TGCGCCAGCAGCTACGGACAGGGGGCGGGGTGGGGCTACACCTTC
>TRBV29-1|.|.|TRBJ2-1
CSARPADGDNEQFF
TGCAGCGCCCGCCCGGCTGACGGGGACAATGAGCAGTTCTTC
>TRBV10-3|TRBD1|.|TRBJ2-7
CAISGDSREQYF
TGTGCCATCAGTGGGGACAGTAGGGAGCAGTACTTC
>TRBV4-1|.|many|TRBJ2-7
CASSQEQGYEQYF
TGCGCCAGCAGCCAAGAACAGGGTTACGAGCAGTACTTC
>TRBV5-5|.|.|TRBJ2-7
CASSPGRAGAIRGQYF
TGTGCCAGCAGCCCTGGTAGGGCGGGGGCCATACGAGGGCAGTACTTC
>TRBV7-2|TRBD2|few|TRBJ2-2
CASSWGTSGTGELFF
TGTGCCAGCAGCTGGGGGACTAGCGGCACCGGGGAGCTGTTTTTT
>TRBV5-1|.|.|TRBJ2-5
CASSLQGGRETQYF
TGCGCCAGCAGCTTGCAGGGGGGTAGGGAGACCCAGTACTTC
>TRBV12-3/TRBV12-4|.|.|TRBJ1-3
CASSLELADTIYF
TGTGCCAGCAGTTTAGAGTTGGCGGATACCATATATTTT
>TRBV28|TRBD2|.|TRBJ2-1
CASSLAAGGPNNEQFF
TGTGCCAGCAGTTTAGCAGCGGGGGGGCCCAACAATGAGCAGTTCTTC
>TRBV6-2/TRBV6-3|.|.|TRBJ1-6
CASSYFRRVENSPLHF
TGTGCCAGCAGTTACTTTCGCAGGGTGGAAAATTCACCCCTCCACTTT
>TRBV10-2|.|few|TRBJ1-1
CASSERWTPSEAFF
TGCGCCAGCAGTGAGCGGTGGACTCCTTCTGAAGCTTTCTTT
>TRBV2|TRBD2|.|TRBJ2-1
CASRASGVGDEQFF
TGTGCCAGCAGGGCTAGCGGGGTGGGTGATGAGCAGTTCTTC
>TRBV3-1/TRBV3-2|.|.|TRBJ1-5
CASSQGGSNQPQHF
TGTGCCAGCAGCCAAGGCGGTTCCAATCAGCCCCAGCATTTT
>TRBV6-5|.|.|TRBJ2-7
CASTKSLTYEQYF
TGTGCCAGCACAAAGTCTCTAACCTACGAGCAGTACTTC
>TRBV2|.|.|TRBJ1-6
CASSEPRTPGSPLHF
TGTGCCAGCAGTGAACCGAGGACCCCGGGGTCACCCCTCCACTTT
>TRBV19|TRBD2|.|TRBJ2-3
CASRTEAGVTDTQYF
TGTGCCAGTAGAACGGAAGCGGGGGTAACAGATACGCAGTATTTT
>TRBV21-1|.|.|TRBJ1-5
CASSNTGSVAYSNQPQHF
TGTGCCAGCAGCAATACCGGGTCGGTTGCCTATAGCAATCAGCCCCAGCATTTT
>TRBV7-8|TRBD1|.|TRBJ1-2
CASTQGQGGRGGYTF
TGTGCCAGCACCCAGGGACAGGGTGGGAGAGGGGGCTACACCTTC